This T cell receptor (beta chain) was profiled in a study of blood T cell repertoires in COVID-19. Assay: immunoSEQ multiplex PCR; the TCRdb copy retains only in-frame clones and omits some. The sample lists 300,000 to 400,000 clones, roughly 90% occurring once. With 1 base removed from V and 9 bases from J, the gap between germline ends came to 16 bases. Germline V gene lookup returns CDR1 KGHSH and CDR2 LQKENI. The CDR3 is 14 residues long. The rearrangement uses TRBV18 and TRBJ2-7; a weak D match, TRBD1 (5 bases). What was sequenced was PBMCs or T cells enriched from blood (not recorded which). The sequence derives from a young woman who had recovered from COVID-19. CDR3 residues: CASSPLVREAPQYF. The CDR3 DNA sequence: TGTGCCAGCTCACCACTGGTCAGGGAAGCCCCGCAGTACTTC.